These T cell receptor beta chains were read from a single sample in a study of CD8 T cells in ankylosing spondylitis. TCRdb passed the 5' RACE reads through MiXCR, listing each CDR3 protein once. The sample contains more than 300,000 distinct CDR3 sequences, around a tenth of which appear only once. Material for sequencing was blood, either unsorted or a sorted T cell fraction (not recorded which). The receptors stem from a female donor with ankylosing spondylitis or in good health (not recorded which). CDR3s include the opening cysteine and the closing phenylalanine or tryptophan. A D gene is named only where the DNA matches it firmly. Clone size, where shown, is once, few, many, or a class for clones that have expanded.

D	V	size	J	DNA	CDR3
TRBD2	TRBV18	-	TRBJ2-1	TGTGCCAGCTCACCAGAGGGACTACCGTACAATGAGCAGTTCTTC	CASSPEGLPYNEQFF
TRBD1	TRBV7-2	many	TRBJ2-1	TGTGCCAGCACCCCCCGGGGAAGGGGGCTCAATGAGCAGTTCTTC	CASTPRGRGLNEQFF
TRBD1	TRBV6-5	few	TRBJ1-1	TGTGCCAGCAGTCTCGACAGGGCTAACACTGAAGCTTTCTTT	CASSLDRANTEAFF
TRBD2	TRBV7-2	-	TRBJ2-7	TGTGCCAGCAGCTATGCTGCGGGAGCGTCCTACGAGCAGTACTTC	CASSYAAGASYEQYF
TRBD1	TRBV20-1	-	TRBJ2-7	TGCAGTGCTAGAGTACCGCAGGGGGCATACGAGCAGTACTTC	CSARVPQGAYEQYF
-	TRBV15	many	TRBJ2-6	TGTGCCACCAGCAGAGATATGGACTCTGGGGCCAACGTCCTGACTTTC	CATSRDMDSGANVLTF
-	TRBV12-3/TRBV12-4	many	TRBJ1-2	TGTGCCAGCAGCCGTAACTATGGCTACACCTTC	CASSRNYGYTF
-	TRBV10-2	many	TRBJ2-5	TGCGCCAGTTGGACAGCCCAAGAGACCCAGTACTTC	CASWTAQETQYF
TRBD1	TRBV15	many	TRBJ2-1	TGTGCCACCAGCAGATCCGGGACAGGGCTTACTGAGCAGTTCTTC	CATSRSGTGLTEQFF
-	TRBV20-1	many	TRBJ2-5	TGCAGCGCATACGGCGCTGAGACGATCGAGACCCAGTACTTC	CSAYGAETIETQYF
-	TRBV5-1	-	TRBJ2-7	TGCGCCAGCAGCTCAGGACGGCTCGAGCAGTACTTC	CASSSGRLEQYF
-	TRBV12-3/TRBV12-4	many	TRBJ2-7	TGTGCCAGCAGTTTGTATAGCTCCTACGAGCAGTACTTC	CASSLYSSYEQYF
TRBD2	TRBV20-1	many	TRBJ2-2	TGCAGTGCTAGAGGGGGACTAGCTCCCACCGGGGAGCTGTTTTTT	CSARGGLAPTGELFF
TRBD1	TRBV7-9	-	TRBJ1-2	TGTGCCAGCAGCCCCAGGGGGCACTATGGCTACACCTTC	CASSPRGHYGYTF
TRBD1	TRBV20-1	many	TRBJ2-7	TGCAGTGCTCCGCCGACAGGGGCCTCCTACGAGCAGTACTTC	CSAPPTGASYEQYF
-	TRBV4-1	-	TRBJ2-3	TGCGCCAGCAGCCACGCCAGGGCCCGAGGCACAGATACGCAGTATTTT	CASSHARARGTDTQYF
-	TRBV19	-	TRBJ1-5	TGTGCCAGTAGTGTAGAGGGCAGTACCCCGAGGCAGCCCCAGCATTTT	CASSVEGSTPRQPQHF
-	TRBV20-1	-	TRBJ1-2	TGCAGTGCTAATAGCCTCCTTGACTATGGCTACACCTTC	CSANSLLDYGYTF
-	TRBV3-1	-	TRBJ1-3	TGTGCCAGCAGGCCAACAGGGTTCCGTGGAAACACCATATATTTT	CASRPTGFRGNTIYF
TRBD2	TRBV20-1	many	TRBJ2-5	TGCAGTGTCAAGAGATTTGATAGCGGGGGGAGAACCCAGTACTTC	CSVKRFDSGGRTQYF
-	TRBV7-6	-	TRBJ2-5	TGTGCCAGCAGCTTATGGGGTAGTGATGAAGAGACCCAGTACTTC	CASSLWGSDEETQYF
TRBD1	TRBV7-2	many	TRBJ1-6	TGTGCCAGCAACCAAAGACAGGGGTCCAATTCACCCCTCCACTTT	CASNQRQGSNSPLHF
-	TRBV5-1	many	TRBJ2-3	TGCGCCAGCAGCCCCCTACCCCAGATTAGAGGGACAGATACGCAGTATTTT	CASSPLPQIRGTDTQYF
-	TRBV20-1	many	TRBJ1-5	TGCAGTGCGACAGAGGGGACATCAGAGAATCAGCCCCAGCATTTT	CSATEGTSENQPQHF
TRBD1	TRBV10-3	many	TRBJ2-2	TGTGCCATCACGGGACAGTCGAACACCGGGGAGCTGTTTTTT	CAITGQSNTGELFF
-	TRBV29-1	many	TRBJ1-1	TGCAGCGTGGTCCAGAACACTGAAGCTTTCTTT	CSVVQNTEAFF
-	TRBV5-1	many	TRBJ2-1	TGCGCCAGCAGCGGGTCATTCTCCTACAATGAGCAGTTCTTC	CASSGSFSYNEQFF
TRBD2	TRBV3-1	-	TRBJ2-3	TGTGCCAGCAGCCAACTAGCGGGGGAGGATACGCAGTATTTT	CASSQLAGEDTQYF
TRBD1	TRBV20-1	many	TRBJ1-2	TGCAGTGCTAACTCCGGACAGGTGTTATATGGCTACACCTTC	CSANSGQVLYGYTF
-	TRBV7-2	-	TRBJ1-1	TGTGCCAGCAGCTTACCCGGGGCGAGGGCTTTCTTT	CASSLPGARAFF
-	TRBV5-6	many	TRBJ2-1	TGTGCCAGCAGCTTACAAACCGGGACGGCGATGCAGTTCTTC	CASSLQTGTAMQFF
-	TRBV30	-	TRBJ1-5	TGTGCCTGGAGTGTAGGCAGTCATAGCAATCAGCCCCAGCATTTT	CAWSVGSHSNQPQHF
TRBD2	TRBV18	few	TRBJ2-1	TGTGCCAGCTCACCAAAGACTAGCCACAATGAGCAGTTCTTC	CASSPKTSHNEQFF
TRBD2	TRBV20-1	few	TRBJ2-7	TGCAGTGCTAGAGATCTCCCGCTAGCGGGATTCCACGAGCAGTACTTC	CSARDLPLAGFHEQYF
TRBD1	TRBV9	-	TRBJ2-2	TGTGCCAGCAGCATAGGACAGGGGAGGACCGGGGAGCTGTTTTTT	CASSIGQGRTGELFF
-	TRBV20-1	many	TRBJ1-2	TGCAGTGCTACCTGGGGATTAGTGGGCTACACCTTC	CSATWGLVGYTF
-	TRBV27	many	TRBJ2-3	TGTGCCAGCAGTTTTTTACCTAGCGAGCTCACAGATACGCAGTATTTT	CASSFLPSELTDTQYF
TRBD2	TRBV29-1	few	TRBJ2-2	TGCAGCGCTGGGAAAATAGCGGGAGTGACCGGGGAGCTGTTTTTT	CSAGKIAGVTGELFF
TRBD1	TRBV5-1	few	TRBJ2-3	TGCGCCAGCAGCTGGGGGACAGGGGGGAGGTCAGATACGCAGTATTTT	CASSWGTGGRSDTQYF
TRBD2	TRBV4-2	many	TRBJ2-5	TGTGCCAGCAGCCAGAATTTAGCGGGAGGACCAGGAGAGACCCAGTACTTC	CASSQNLAGGPGETQYF
TRBD1	TRBV25-1	few	TRBJ2-7	TGTGCCAGCATCTCGGACAGGGACCTCGGCGAGCAGTACTTC	CASISDRDLGEQYF
-	TRBV12-3/TRBV12-4	many	TRBJ2-2	TGTGCCAGCCGGTGGGACGGGGAGCTGTTTTTT	CASRWDGELFF
TRBD1	TRBV25-1	many	TRBJ2-2	TGTGCCAGCACTACCTCTCTAGGGACAGGGGGCACCGGGGAGCTGTTTTTT	CASTTSLGTGGTGELFF
-	TRBV7-9	-	TRBJ2-7	TGTGCCAGCAGCTTTTCAGTTGGTCGAGGGCACGAGCAGTACTTC	CASSFSVGRGHEQYF
-	TRBV9	many	TRBJ1-3	TGTGCCAGCAGCGCCTGGCTCGATGCTGGAAACACCATATATTTT	CASSAWLDAGNTIYF
TRBD1	TRBV28	few	TRBJ1-1	TGTGGGGGGACAGAGAACACTGAAGCTTTCTTT	CGGTENTEAFF
-	TRBV18	few	TRBJ2-2	TGTGCCAGCTCACCGCCCGTTGAGGGGGCGAACACCGGGGAGCTGTTTTTT	CASSPPVEGANTGELFF
-	TRBV12-3/TRBV12-4	many	TRBJ2-6	TGTGCCTCAAGGGGATACGGGGCTGGGGCCAACGTCCTGACTTTC	CASRGYGAGANVLTF
-	TRBV7-8	many	TRBJ2-3	TGTGCCACTGCCACTCAAAGGCGGGATACGCAGTATTTT	CATATQRRDTQYF
-	TRBV12-3/TRBV12-4	-	TRBJ2-7	TGTGCCAGCGGTATGATGGGGGGGGCACGGGAGCAGTACTTC	CASGMMGGAREQYF